This T cell receptor beta chain was obtained from a study of blood T cell repertoires in COVID-19. V dropped 0 bases and J dropped 10 bases, with 14 bases sitting between them. Germline V CDR1 and CDR2: SGHKS, YYEKEE (reference sequence). This CDR3 region has 15 residues. Here immunoSEQ multiplex PCR was the method, and the copy in TCRdb shows in-frame clones only, minus some. The table has roughly 360,000 clones, roughly 88% seen once. The origin of this receptor is a woman in her 30s with acute COVID-19. The sequencing sample was made of PBMCs or T cells enriched from blood (not recorded which). The V call is TRBV5-5, the J call TRBJ1-6; tentative D call: TRBD1 (6 bases). The CDR3: CASSLEQGVGSPLHF. DNA for the CDR3: TGTGCCAGCAGCTTGGAACAGGGCGTTGGATCACCCCTCCACTTT.